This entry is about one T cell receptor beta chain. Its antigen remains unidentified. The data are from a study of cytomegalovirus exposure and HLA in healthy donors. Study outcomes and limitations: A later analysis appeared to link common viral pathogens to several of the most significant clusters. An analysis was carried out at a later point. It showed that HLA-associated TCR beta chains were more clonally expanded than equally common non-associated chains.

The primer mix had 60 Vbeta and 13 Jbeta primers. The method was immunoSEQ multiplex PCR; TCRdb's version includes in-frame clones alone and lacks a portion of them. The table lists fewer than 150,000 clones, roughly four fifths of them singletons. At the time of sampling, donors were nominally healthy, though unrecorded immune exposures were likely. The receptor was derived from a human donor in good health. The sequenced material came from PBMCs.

CDR3 nucleotides: TGTGCCAGCAGCGCATCCAGGGCCCGCGGAAACACCATATATTTT. This translates into CASSASRARGNTIYF. This chain links TRBV5-4 with TRBJ1-3, with D possibly TRBD1 on 5 matching bases. Trimming took off 4 bases at V and 4 bases at J, with 15 bases between the two ends. Germline V lookup: CDR1 SGHNT, CDR2 YYREEE (reference sequence). This CDR3 contains 15 residues. Full variable domain (missing parts from reference TRBV5-4 and TRBJ1-3): ETGVTQSPTHLIKTRGQQVTLRCSSQSGHNTVSWYQQALGQGPQFIFQYYREEENGRGNFPPRFSGLQFPNYSSELNVNALELDDSALYLCASSASRARGNTIYFGEGSWLTVV.